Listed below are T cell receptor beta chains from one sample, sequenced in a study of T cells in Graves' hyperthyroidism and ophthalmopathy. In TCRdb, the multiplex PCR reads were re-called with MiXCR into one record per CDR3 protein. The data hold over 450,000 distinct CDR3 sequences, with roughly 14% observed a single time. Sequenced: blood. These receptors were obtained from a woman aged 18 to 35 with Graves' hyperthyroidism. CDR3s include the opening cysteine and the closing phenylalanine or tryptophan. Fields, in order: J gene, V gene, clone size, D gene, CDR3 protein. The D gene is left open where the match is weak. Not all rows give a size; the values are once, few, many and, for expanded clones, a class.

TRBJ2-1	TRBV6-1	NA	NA	CASSEDFHVGDEQFF
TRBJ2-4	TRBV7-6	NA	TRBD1	CASSLGRDRNIQYF
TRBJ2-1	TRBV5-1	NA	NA	CASSLSPDNEQFF
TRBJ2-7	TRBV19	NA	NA	CASTSRDTYEQYF
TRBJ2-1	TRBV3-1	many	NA	CASSLTDLNEQFF
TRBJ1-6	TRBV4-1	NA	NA	CASSLDSRNSPLHF
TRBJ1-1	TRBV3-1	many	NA	CASSQETGWVTEAFF
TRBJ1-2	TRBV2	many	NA	CASSEALRDSYGYTF
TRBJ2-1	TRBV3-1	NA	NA	CASGHQLPNEQFF
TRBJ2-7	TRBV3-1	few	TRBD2	CASSLRREVEQYF
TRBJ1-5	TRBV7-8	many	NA	CAPPSRRSQPQHF
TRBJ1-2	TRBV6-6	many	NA	CASSYSRQGTNYGYTF
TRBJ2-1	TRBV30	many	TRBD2	CACWEGLAGANEQFF
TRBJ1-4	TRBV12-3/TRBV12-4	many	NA	CASSLRRTNEKLFF
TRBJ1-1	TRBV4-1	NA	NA	CASSRRDLLGTEAFF
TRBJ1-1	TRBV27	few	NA	CASSFGGGGEAFF
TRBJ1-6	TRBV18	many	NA	CASSRSQKGSNSPLHF
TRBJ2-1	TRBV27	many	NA	CASSTSSYNEQFF
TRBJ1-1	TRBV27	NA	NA	CASGPGVNTEAFF
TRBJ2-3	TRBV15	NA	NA	CATSRKRAKSTDTQYF
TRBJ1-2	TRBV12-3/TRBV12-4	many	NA	CASSSSGGYTF
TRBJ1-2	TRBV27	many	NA	CASSRTGSIGYTF
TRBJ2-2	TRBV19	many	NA	CASSWTGELFF
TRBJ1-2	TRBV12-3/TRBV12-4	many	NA	CASRPTGRYYGYTF
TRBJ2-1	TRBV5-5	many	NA	CASSPGESYYNEQFF
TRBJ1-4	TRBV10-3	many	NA	CAIRPSGNGEKLFF
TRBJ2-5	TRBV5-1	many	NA	CASSPRPGALQETQYF
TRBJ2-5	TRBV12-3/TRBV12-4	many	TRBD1	CASSLMTGGAGQTQYF
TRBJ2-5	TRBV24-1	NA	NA	CATARGFQETQYF
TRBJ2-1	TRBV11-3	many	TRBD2	CASSLDLQRGLTDEQFF
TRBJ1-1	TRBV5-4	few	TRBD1	CASSWDRGSWTEAFF
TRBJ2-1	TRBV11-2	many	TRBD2	CASRFGGGGPGDEQFF
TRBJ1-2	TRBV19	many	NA	CASSRRINYGYTF
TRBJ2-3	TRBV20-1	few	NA	CSARDTSPLADTQYF
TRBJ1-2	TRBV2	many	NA	CASTPQGIDGYTF
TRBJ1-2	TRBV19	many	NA	CASSITRGHGYTF
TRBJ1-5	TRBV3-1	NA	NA	CASSQGGWASQPQHF
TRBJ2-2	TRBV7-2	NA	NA	CASSDPRAGELFF
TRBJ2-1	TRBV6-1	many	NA	CASNQRNYNEQFF
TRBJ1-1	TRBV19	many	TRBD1	CASSMDRDGEAFF
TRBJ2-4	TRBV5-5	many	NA	CASNLDLAKNIQYF
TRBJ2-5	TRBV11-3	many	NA	CASSLETFKTQYF
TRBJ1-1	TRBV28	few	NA	CASTKIFWTEPRKTEAFF
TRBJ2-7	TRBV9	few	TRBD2	CASSPGTSGRGWYEQYF
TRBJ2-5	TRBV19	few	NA	CASSMTGETQYF
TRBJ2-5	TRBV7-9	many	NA	CASSLAYGTIQGTQETQYF
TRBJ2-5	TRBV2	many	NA	CASSVWGAGETQYF
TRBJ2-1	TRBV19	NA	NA	CAGSIESGNEQFF
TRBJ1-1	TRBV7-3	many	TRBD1	CASSSQGGNTEAFF
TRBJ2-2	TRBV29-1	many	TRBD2	CSVELAGVNGELFF
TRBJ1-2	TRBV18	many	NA	CASSPPVSRSYGYTF
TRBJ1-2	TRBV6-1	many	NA	CASSSRTVGYTF